These 13 T cell receptor beta chains share one sample of origin, sequenced in a study of cytomegalovirus exposure and HLA in healthy donors. The PCR used 60 Vbeta and 13 Jbeta primers. Assay: immunoSEQ multiplex PCR; the TCRdb copy retains only in-frame clones and omits some. The sample lists tens of thousands of clones, around 78% seen once, with approximately 4.4% in the top ten. Material for sequencing was PBMCs. These receptors originate from a man aged 40-50 years in good health and CMV-seronegative.

This clone was counted only a few times. The rearrangement links TRBV28 to TRBJ2-7; 12 positions agree with TRBD2. The junction had 3 bases not matched to a gene; V was cut back by 2 bases and J by 4 bases. Germline lookup yields CDR1 MDHEN and CDR2 SYDVKM. CDR3 length: 15 residues. CDR3 sequence reads: CASSLALAGGYEQYF. Here the CDR3 DNA reads TGTGCCAGCAGTTTAGCGCTAGCGGGAGGGTACGAGCAGTACTTC.

This sequence joins TRBV19 and TRBJ1-5, with 7 bases that match TRBD1. The V segment lost 7 bases and the J segment 6 bases; nucleotides outside the gene matches: 12. Germline V gives CDR1 LNHDA, CDR2 SQIVND (reference sequence). The CDR3 length is 15 residues. The CDR3 reads CASTSIGGASQPQHF. The CDR3 DNA reads as TGTGCCAGTACTTCCATAGGGGGCGCAAGTCAGCCCCAGCATTTT.

The chain is built from TRBV5-6 and TRBJ2-3; 7 nucleotides agree with TRBD2. V lost 2 bases to trimming and J lost 1 base; unmatched junction nucleotides: 10. Germline V gene lookup returns CDR1 SGHDT and CDR2 YYEEEE. The CDR3 is made up of 17 amino acids. The CDR3 region is CASSFFLGLGGTDTQYF. Here the CDR3 DNA reads TGTGCCAGCAGCTTTTTTCTAGGACTAGGGGGCACAGATACGCAGTATTTT.

The rearrangement uses TRBV28 and TRBJ2-3; 8 bases align to TRBD2. CDR3 size: 15 residues. From germline, CDR1 is MDHEN and CDR2 SYDVKM. V was clipped by 5 bases and J by 2 bases; unmatched bases: 6. The CDR3: CASSKSGSNTDTQYF. CDR3 coding DNA: TGTGCCAGCAGTAAAAGCGGGAGTAACACAGATACGCAGTATTTT. The full variable domain, rest sourced from reference TRBV28 and TRBJ2-3, is DVKVTQSSRYLVKRTGEKVFLECVQDMDHENMFWYRQDPGLGLRLIYFSYDVKMKEKGDIPEGYSVSREKKERFSLILESASTNQTSMYLCASSKSGSNTDTQYFGPGTRLTVL.

The chain joins TRBV13 to TRBJ1-2; D is uncertain. The germline V gene encodes CDR1 PRHDT and CDR2 FYEKMQ (reference sequence). The V end was cut by 0 bases, the J end by 2 bases, with 10 bases between. The CDR3 consists of 15 residues. CDR3 coding DNA: TGTGCCAGCAGCTTAGGGGGCAGGCCCAACTATGGCTACACCTTC. It codes for CASSLGGRPNYGYTF.

The CDR3 DNA sequence: TGTGCCAGCAGCCGGGCCGGACAGGACCAAACAATGCAGTACTTC. It codes for CASSRAGQDQTMQYF. The chain couples TRBV5-4 to TRBJ2-7, with TRBD1 matching over 7 bases. This CDR3 contains 15 residues. CDR1 is SGHNT, CDR2 YYREEE, per germline (reference sequence). The J segment lost 9 bases and the V segment lost 4 bases, leaving 16 bases of the junction unmatched.

The chain links TRBV7-2 to TRBJ2-3, with 13 bases lining up with TRBD2. Germline V gene sequence: CDR1 SGHTA, CDR2 FQGNSA. The CDR3 totals 17 residues. V shed 5 bases, J shed 4 bases, and the junction held 9 bases outside the gene matches. CDR3 sequence: CASSRSTSGRGADTQYF. The CDR3 DNA sequence: TGTGCCAGCAGCAGATCTACTAGCGGGAGGGGGGCAGATACGCAGTATTTT.

This chain links TRBV5-8 with TRBJ2-7; perhaps TRBD1 as D (5 bases). There are 14 residues in the CDR3. Trimming left V 1 base short and J 2 bases short, with 10 bases between. Per the germline V gene, CDR1 is SGHTS and CDR2 is YDEGEE. The CDR3 reads CASSLFAGPYEQYF. The CDR3, as DNA: TGTGCCAGCAGCTTGTTTGCAGGGCCCTACGAGCAGTACTTC.

This clone was picked up a small number of times. V is TRBV7-2 and J is TRBJ2-7; 8 bases are shared with TRBD2. The V and J ends lost 5 bases and 2 bases, in that order; junction bases with no gene match: 14. CDR3 length: 17 residues. Germline V gene data show CDR1 as SGHTA and CDR2 as FQGNSA. CDR3 in amino acids: CASSPDGGSGVPYEQYF. The CDR3, as DNA: TGTGCCAGCAGCCCGGACGGGGGTAGCGGGGTTCCCTACGAGCAGTACTTC.

The V call is TRBV27, the J call TRBJ1-5; 11 nucleotides line up with TRBD1. This CDR3 region has 17 residues. The V gene's germline CDR1 is MNHEY and CDR2 SMNVEV (reference sequence). The J segment lost 4 bases and the V segment lost 5 bases, leaving 10 bases of the junction unmatched. The CDR3 nucleotides are TGTGCCAGCAGTCCAGGGACAGGGGGTCGGGTTAATCAGCCCCAGCATTTT. It codes for CASSPGTGGRVNQPQHF.

V usage is TRBV2 and J usage is TRBJ2-1, with TRBD2 identical over 8 bases. CDR3 length equals 13 residues. The V gene's germline CDR1 is SNHLY and CDR2 FYNNEI. V lost 11 bases, J lost 7 bases, and 10 bases stayed unmatched. In DNA, the CDR3 is TGTGCCTGTAGGAAAGCGGGAGTTAATGAGCAGTTCTTC. Translated, it gives CACRKAGVNEQFF.

This clone has only one observation. J is TRBJ2-5 and V is TRBV19; a possible D gene is TRBD2 (5 bases). The CDR3 sequence is 13 residues long. Trimming removed 5 bases from V and 5 bases from J, with 12 bases in between. Germline V gives CDR1 LNHDA, CDR2 SQIVND (reference sequence). The CDR3 nucleotides are TGTGCCAGTAGTCCAGCGAGGAGGGAGACCCAGTACTTC. It specifies CASSPARRETQYF.

The chain carries TRBV10-2 and TRBJ2-3; 7 bases fit TRBD2. The length of the CDR3 is 13 residues. V lost 8 bases, J lost 6 bases, and 8 bases stayed unmatched. The V gene's germline CDR1 is WSHSY and CDR2 SAAADI. The chain's CDR3 is CASGATLADTQYF. The CDR3 DNA follows: TGCGCCAGCGGGGCGACACTAGCGGATACGCAGTATTTT.